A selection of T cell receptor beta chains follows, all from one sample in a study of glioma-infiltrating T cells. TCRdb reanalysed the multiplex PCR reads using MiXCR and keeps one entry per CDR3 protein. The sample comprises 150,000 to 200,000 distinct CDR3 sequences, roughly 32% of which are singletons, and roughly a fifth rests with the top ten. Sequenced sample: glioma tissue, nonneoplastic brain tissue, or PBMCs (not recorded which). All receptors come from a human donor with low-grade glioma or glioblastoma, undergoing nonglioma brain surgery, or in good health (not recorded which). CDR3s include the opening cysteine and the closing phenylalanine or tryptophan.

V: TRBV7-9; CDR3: CASSAPGTGGNEQFF
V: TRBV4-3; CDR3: CASSQGRGTYEQYF
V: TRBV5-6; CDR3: CASSPLGTSGQWDTQYF
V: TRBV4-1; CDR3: CASRYRPGQGYGNTIYF
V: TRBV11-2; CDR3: CASSLVSHTDTQYF
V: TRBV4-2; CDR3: CASSQDTGGGTHNEQFF
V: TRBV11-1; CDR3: CASSRNKGRTTADTQYF
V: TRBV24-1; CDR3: CATSDLNSGAEETQYF
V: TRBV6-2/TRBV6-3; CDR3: CASRSGQGKGYEQYF
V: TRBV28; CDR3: CASERQDNQPQHF
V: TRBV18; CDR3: CASSPGKSSSPLHF
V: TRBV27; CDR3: CASSLSGRTSGSQPQHF
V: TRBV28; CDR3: CASSLTGQHEQYF
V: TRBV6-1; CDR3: CASRKTGFDRDTQYF
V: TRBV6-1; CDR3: CASSYVGGAASRDTQYF
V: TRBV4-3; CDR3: CASSQGRSGETQYF
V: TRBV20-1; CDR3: CSAGGAGNQPQHF
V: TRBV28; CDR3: CASSYYRNEQFF
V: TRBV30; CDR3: CAWRSSGRDTQYF
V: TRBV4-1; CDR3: CSISQDRARTYPNTEAFF
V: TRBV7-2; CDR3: CASTIGMNTEAFF
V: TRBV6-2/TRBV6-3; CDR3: CASSYYAPSTDTQYF
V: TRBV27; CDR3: CASSLDSTAKNIQYF
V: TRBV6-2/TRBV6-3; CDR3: CASSNPGTKDPNTEAFF
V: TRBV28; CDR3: CASSLWGGGNYGYTF
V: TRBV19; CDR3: CASSRSSGTYNEQFF
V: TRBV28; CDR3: CASSLGTVRVDSPLHF
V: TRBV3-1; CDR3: CASRRSGESSYNEQFF
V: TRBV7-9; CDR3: CASSPDSAVGYTF
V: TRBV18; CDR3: CASQDSMNTEAFF
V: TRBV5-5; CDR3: CASSLGTPNEQFF
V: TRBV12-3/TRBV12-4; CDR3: CASSFRWGTGGNTIYF
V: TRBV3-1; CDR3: CASRSSQGRGTEAFF
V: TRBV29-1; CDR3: CSVVRWGEGTEAFF
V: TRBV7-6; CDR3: CASSFGEPRANEQFF
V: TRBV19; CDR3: CASKRTGTSLGAFF
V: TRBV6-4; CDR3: CASSESAGGRDTQYF
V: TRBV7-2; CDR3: CASSPTRSGFLKPQHF
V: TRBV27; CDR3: CASSLKARATGELFF
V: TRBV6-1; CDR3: CASSSGTGPYEQYF